A selection of T cell receptor beta chains follows, all from one sample in a study of CD8+ T cells in alopecia areata. Method: immunoSEQ multiplex PCR; TCRdb's copy keeps in-frame clones and lacks some. The sample records fewer than 150,000 clones, approximately 58% being singletons. Sequenced material: CD4+ T cells sorted from blood, taken at week 0. All receptors derive from a human donor with alopecia areata. CDR3s include the opening cysteine and the closing phenylalanine or tryptophan. D genes are given only for firm matches. Size values are once, few and many counts, or a class for expanded clones, and some rows have none.

TRBV7-2	-	TRBJ2-1	few	TGTGCCAGCAGCGCGTACAACGGGGATGAGCAGTTCTTC	CASSAYNGDEQFF
TRBV2	-	TRBJ2-1	-	TGTGCCAGCAGTGTTAACCGGGACGTAGCCTACAATGAGCAGTTCTTC	CASSVNRDVAYNEQFF
TRBV18	TRBD2	TRBJ2-7	-	TGTGCCAGCTCACTAGGAGCGGGGGGGAGCTCCTACGAGCAGTACTTC	CASSLGAGGSSYEQYF
TRBV21-1	-	TRBJ1-2	few	TGTGCCAGCAGCCCAAGGAGGGGAGGCTACACCTTC	CASSPRRGGYTF
TRBV6-6	TRBD1	TRBJ1-5	few	TGTGCCAGCAGTCAGGGACAGGGGTGGAATCAGCCCCAGCATTTT	CASSQGQGWNQPQHF
TRBV6-6	TRBD1	TRBJ1-2	-	TGTGCCAGCAGTTATCCCGGGACAGGGGGAGACGGCTACACCTTC	CASSYPGTGGDGYTF
TRBV28	-	TRBJ1-1	-	TGTGCCAGCAGCTCAGGGGATACTGAAGCTTTCTTT	CASSSGDTEAFF
TRBV5-1	TRBD1	TRBJ1-1	-	TGCGCCAGCAGCTTAACAGGGGGCCGGGTGTATAACACTGAAGCTTTCTTT	CASSLTGGRVYNTEAFF
TRBV11-2	-	TRBJ1-4	-	TGTGCCAGCGGAATCGGGACAACCACCGGTGAAAAACTGTTTTTT	CASGIGTTTGEKLFF
TRBV7-3	-	TRBJ1-1	-	TGTGCCAGCAGCTTATCAGGGATGAACACTGAAGCTTTCTTT	CASSLSGMNTEAFF
TRBV5-1	TRBD2	TRBJ2-3	-	TGCGCCAGCTACCTAGCGGGAGGAGAAGATACGCAGTATTTT	CASYLAGGEDTQYF
TRBV19	-	TRBJ2-2	few	TGTGCCAGTAATCAGGACGGACCGAACACCGGGGAGCTGTTTTTT	CASNQDGPNTGELFF
TRBV5-4	-	TRBJ2-3	-	TGTGCCAGCAGCCGTACGACAGATACGCAGTATTTT	CASSRTTDTQYF
TRBV7-9	TRBD1	TRBJ1-1	-	TGTGCCAGCAGCTTCCGGACAGGGCGCAACACTGAAGCTTTCTTT	CASSFRTGRNTEAFF
TRBV5-1	-	TRBJ2-7	-	TGCGCCAGCAGCTTGGAAGGTCTCCAAGGCGGCTTTGAGGCCTACGAGCAGTACTTC	CASSLEGLQGGFEAYEQYF
TRBV28	TRBD1	TRBJ1-5	few	TGTGCCAGCAGTGAGGGTGTGGGGACAGGGCTAAATCAGCCCCAGCATTTT	CASSEGVGTGLNQPQHF
TRBV5-1	-	TRBJ2-7	once	TGCGCCAGCAGCGCTAGCAACCCCCTCGGGGAGCAGTACTTC	CASSASNPLGEQYF
TRBV7-7	-	TRBJ1-1	-	TGTGCCAGCAGCGCAGACTGGAACACTGAAGCTTTCTTT	CASSADWNTEAFF
TRBV6-5	-	TRBJ2-7	-	TGTGCCAGCAGTTCGCGCGGACTGGTCCGGCGATACGAGCAGTACTTC	CASSSRGLVRRYEQYF
TRBV27	-	TRBJ1-5	few	TGTGCCAGCATCCCTTATCAGCCCCAGCATTTT	CASIPYQPQHF
TRBV29-1	-	TRBJ2-7	-	TGCAGCGTTGGGGGGGTGAGTTACGCGGGATCCAACTACGAGCAGTACTTC	CSVGGVSYAGSNYEQYF
TRBV5-4	TRBD1	TRBJ1-2	-	TGTGCCAGCAGCAGGGACAGGGGGAGCAAGGGCTACACCTTC	CASSRDRGSKGYTF
TRBV4-3	-	TRBJ1-2	-	TGCGCCAGCAGCCAAGATCGAGGAGGGGCAGATGGCTACACCTTC	CASSQDRGGADGYTF
TRBV10-3	-	TRBJ1-1	-	TGTGCCATCAGTGTGGGAGGGACTGAAGCTTTCTTT	CAISVGGTEAFF
TRBV6-5	-	TRBJ1-1	few	TGTGCCAGCAGTTACTCCAAGAACACTGAAGCTTTCTTT	CASSYSKNTEAFF
TRBV19	-	TRBJ1-4	few	TGTGCCAGTAGTACCAAGAAATCCCGGAAGGCTACTAATGAAAAACTGTTTTTT	CASSTKKSRKATNEKLFF
TRBV4-3	TRBD1	TRBJ2-7	-	TGCGCCAGCAGCCGCCTTTCTCAGGGGGCGGGTGAGCAGTACTTC	CASSRLSQGAGEQYF
TRBV7-9	-	TRBJ1-2	-	TGTGCCAGCAGCTTTGGGGGCTATGGCTACACCTTC	CASSFGGYGYTF
TRBV6-5	-	TRBJ1-1	-	TGTGCCAGCAGTCCGGACAGAAGGCGGGTTACTGAAGCTTTCTTT	CASSPDRRRVTEAFF
TRBV4-2	-	TRBJ1-4	-	TGTGCCAGCAGCCGGATCGGGGCCTCCGTTAATGAAAAACTGTTTTTT	CASSRIGASVNEKLFF
TRBV10-3	-	TRBJ2-4	-	TGTGCCACAGAAGGGGGGGAAGCCAAAAACATTCAGTACTTC	CATEGGEAKNIQYF
TRBV5-1	-	TRBJ1-2	-	TGCGCCAGCAGGGACCTCCGGACCTGGGACTATGGCTACACCTTC	CASRDLRTWDYGYTF
TRBV6-6	TRBD1	TRBJ1-2	-	TGTGCCAGCAGAGAGACAGGGACTTATGGCTACACCTTC	CASRETGTYGYTF
TRBV2	-	TRBJ2-7	-	TGTGCCAGCAGCAGCCGGGGAGTAAGCTTC	CASSSRGVSF
TRBV19	-	TRBJ1-5	few	TGTGCCAGTAAGGACAACAGCAATCAGCCCCAGCATTTT	CASKDNSNQPQHF
TRBV5-1	TRBD2	TRBJ2-2	-	TGCGCCAGCGCTAGCGGTTGGGTCGGGGAGCTGTTTTTT	CASASGWVGELFF
TRBV20-1	-	TRBJ2-7	once	TGCAGTGCCACGGACCGGGACGAGCAGTACTTC	CSATDRDEQYF
TRBV29-1	-	TRBJ2-7	few	TGCAGCGTAGCCTTGGGACAAGCATCCTACGAGCAGTACTTC	CSVALGQASYEQYF
TRBV6-6	TRBD2	TRBJ2-5	-	TGTGCCAGCATTCCTAGCGGGGGACACCAAGAGACCCAGTACTTC	CASIPSGGHQETQYF
TRBV18	-	TRBJ2-3	-	TGTGCCAGCTCACAGGGTTTCACAGATACGCAGTATTTT	CASSQGFTDTQYF
TRBV6-6	TRBD1	TRBJ1-3	-	TGTGCCAGCAGTCCTCGACAGGGGAGCTCTGGAAACACCATATATTTT	CASSPRQGSSGNTIYF
TRBV5-1	TRBD2	TRBJ2-3	-	TGCGCCAGTAGGTCGGGGGGGCCCAACACAGATACGCAGTATTTT	CASRSGGPNTDTQYF